This TCR beta chain was obtained from a study of OX40 agonist ivuxolimab in advanced cancers. V was trimmed by 4 bases and J by 1 base, leaving 10 bases between them. CDR3 length: 15 residues. In germline, CDR1 is MNHEY, CDR2 SMNVEV (reference sequence). Some clones are missing from TCRdb's copy, which holds only in-frame ones; the method was immunoSEQ multiplex PCR. The table has 36,000 or so clones, approximately 78% seen once. This sequence originates from an adult with an advanced solid tumor such as melanoma, head and neck, liver or kidney cancer. V usage is TRBV27 and J usage is TRBJ2-2; D is possibly TRBD1 (6 bases). This sample comprised CD4+ or CD8+ T cells sorted from blood, obtained in a trial of the OX40 agonist ivuxolimab. The CDR3 bases are TGTGCCAGCAGTTCTACAGGGATGAACACCGGGGAGCTGTTTTTT. This codes for CASSSTGMNTGELFF.